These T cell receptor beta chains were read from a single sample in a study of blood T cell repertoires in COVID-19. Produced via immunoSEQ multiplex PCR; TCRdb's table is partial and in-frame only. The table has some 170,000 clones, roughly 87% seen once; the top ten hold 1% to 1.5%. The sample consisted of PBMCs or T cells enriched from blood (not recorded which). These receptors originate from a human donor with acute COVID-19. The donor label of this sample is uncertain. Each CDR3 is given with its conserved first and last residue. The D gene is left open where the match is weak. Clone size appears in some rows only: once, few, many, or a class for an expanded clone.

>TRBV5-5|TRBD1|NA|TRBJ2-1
TGTGCCAGCAGCTTGGTCTTGGGGACAGGGGGAAATGAGCAGTTCTTC
CASSLVLGTGGNEQFF
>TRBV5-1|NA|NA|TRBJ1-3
TGCGCCAGCAGCTTGGCTGCTGGAAACACCATATATTTT
CASSLAAGNTIYF
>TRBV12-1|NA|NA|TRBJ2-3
TGTGCCAGCAGGGGGACTAGCGGAAAGGGAGATACGCAGTATTTT
CASRGTSGKGDTQYF
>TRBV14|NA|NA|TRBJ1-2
TGTGCCAGCAGCCAAGGGGGCACTAACTATGGCTACACCTTC
CASSQGGTNYGYTF
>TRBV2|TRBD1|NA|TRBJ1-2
TGTGCCAGCAGTGTCCGTACCCGACAGGGGCCTAGAGGGAGGACCTTC
CASSVRTRQGPRGRTF
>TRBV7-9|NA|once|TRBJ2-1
TGTGCCAGCAGCTTACAGGGGTACAATGAGCAGTTCTTC
CASSLQGYNEQFF
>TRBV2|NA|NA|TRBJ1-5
TGTGCCAGCAGTGAATGGACCGAAGTTCTAGGGGCAAGCAATCAGCCCCAGCATTTT
CASSEWTEVLGASNQPQHF
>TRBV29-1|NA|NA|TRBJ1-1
TGCAGCGTTGAAGACGGCCAGGGAAATGAAGCTTTCTTT
CSVEDGQGNEAFF
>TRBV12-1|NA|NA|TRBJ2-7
TGTGCCAGCAGCCCTGCTGGACTAGCGGGCGGCGAGCAGTACTTC
CASSPAGLAGGEQYF
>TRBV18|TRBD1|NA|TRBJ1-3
TGTGCCAGCTCGCCCGGACAGGGGAGAAACACCATATATTTT
CASSPGQGRNTIYF
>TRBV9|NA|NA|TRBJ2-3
TGTGCCAGCAGCGTAGCGGGGACAGATACGCAGTATTTT
CASSVAGTDTQYF
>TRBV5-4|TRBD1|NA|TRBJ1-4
TGTGCCAGCAGCTTGGTTGGGGACAGCTATGAAAAACTGTTTTTT
CASSLVGDSYEKLFF
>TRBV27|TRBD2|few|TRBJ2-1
TGTGCCAGCAGTTTGTGGACTAGCGGCAATGAGCAGTTCTTC
CASSLWTSGNEQFF
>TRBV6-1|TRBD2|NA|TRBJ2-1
TGTGCCAGCAGTGACCTTAGCGGGGGGGCCTACAATGAGCAGTTCTTC
CASSDLSGGAYNEQFF
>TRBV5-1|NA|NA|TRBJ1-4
TGCGCCAGCAGCGTGCCAGGGGCGGAAAAACTGTTTTTT
CASSVPGAEKLFF
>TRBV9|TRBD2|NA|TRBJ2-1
TGTGCCAGCAGCGCGAGCGGGGGGCTCTACAATGAGCAGTTCTTC
CASSASGGLYNEQFF
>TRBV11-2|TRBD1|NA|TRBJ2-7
TGTGCCAGCAGCCCCCTGGAGGACAGGCACTACGAGCAGTACTTC
CASSPLEDRHYEQYF
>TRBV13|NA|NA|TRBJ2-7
TGTGCCAGCAGCTGGGCGGGGTTGGAGGGGAGGCACTACGAGCAGTACTTC
CASSWAGLEGRHYEQYF
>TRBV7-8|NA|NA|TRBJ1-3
TGTGCCAGCAGCTTAGGAGGGTTTTGGAACACCATATATTTT
CASSLGGFWNTIYF
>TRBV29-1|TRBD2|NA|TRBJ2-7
TGCAGCGTTATCATAGCGGGTTACTACGAGCAGTACTTC
CSVIIAGYYEQYF
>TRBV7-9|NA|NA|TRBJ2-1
TGTGCCAGCAGCTTTCAGGGTGAGCAGTTCTTC
CASSFQGEQFF
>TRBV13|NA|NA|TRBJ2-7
TGTGCCAGCAGCTTAGGCCTAACGGCTAGTGACTCCTACGAGCAGTACTTC
CASSLGLTASDSYEQYF
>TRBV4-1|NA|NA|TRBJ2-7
TGCGCCAGCAGCCAATTCCTAGGGGGCTACGAGCAGTACTTC
CASSQFLGGYEQYF
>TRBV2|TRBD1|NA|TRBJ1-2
TGTGCCAGCAGTGCTAACCGGGGACAGACCTATGGCTACACCTTC
CASSANRGQTYGYTF
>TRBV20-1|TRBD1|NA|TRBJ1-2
TGCAGTGCTAGTCCCTCGACAGGGGGCTATGGCTACACCTTC
CSASPSTGGYGYTF
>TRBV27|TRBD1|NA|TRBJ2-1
TGTGCCGCGTCGAGCCCCTCCCGGGACAGAGACAATGAGCAGTTCTTC
CAASSPSRDRDNEQFF
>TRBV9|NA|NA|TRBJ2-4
TGTGCCAGCAGCAGATGGGGAGAGAAAAACATTCAGTACTTC
CASSRWGEKNIQYF
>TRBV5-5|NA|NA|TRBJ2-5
TGTGCCAGCAGCTTGGGCGGGGGCGGGCAAGAGACCCAGTACTTC
CASSLGGGGQETQYF
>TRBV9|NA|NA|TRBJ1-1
TGTGCCAGCAGCCCAACACCTAACACTGAAGCTTTCTTT
CASSPTPNTEAFF
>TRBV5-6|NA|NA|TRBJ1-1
TGTGCCAGCAGCTCCACAGGGTTGAACACTGAAGCTTTCTTT
CASSSTGLNTEAFF
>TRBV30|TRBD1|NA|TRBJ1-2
TGTGCCTGGAGTGAGGGGACAGGATGGGTAATAAAAGCTGGCTACACCTTC
CAWSEGTGWVIKAGYTF